Below are 23 T cell receptor beta chains sequenced from a single sample in a study of T cells after yellow fever vaccination. In TCRdb, the 5' RACE reads were re-called with MiXCR into one record per CDR3 protein. The sample carries roughly 120,000 distinct CDR3 sequences, 6.5% to 8% recorded once. This material consisted of CD4+ T cells sorted from PBMCs, taken approximately 11 days after the first yellow fever vaccination. The origin of the receptors is a man younger than 30 who received the YFV17D yellow fever vaccine.

This clonotype was counted at least ten times. The chain is built from TRBV12-3 or TRBV12-4 and TRBJ1-2; D call uncertain. V gave up 4 bases and J gave up 2 bases, with 17 bases separating them. The CDR3 loop spans 16 amino acids. The CDR3 loop is CASSYDNRYLNYGYTF. As DNA, the CDR3 is TGTGCCAGCAGTTACGACAACCGATATTTAAACTATGGCTACACCTTC.

J is TRBJ2-1 and V is TRBV7-3, with D perhaps matching TRBD1 or TRBD2 (5 bases each). Between the trimmed V and J ends, which lost 5 bases and 10 bases, there was a span of 15 bases. The CDR3 has 13 amino acids. The germline CDR1 and CDR2 sequences are SGHTA and FQGTGA. CDR3 DNA: TGTGCCAGCAGCACAGGCCCGGGAAGCGAGCAGTTCTTC. It specifies CASSTGPGSEQFF.

Comment on this clonotype: It may be a read error: a sequence one base away is much more abundant. The chain carries TRBV5-1 and TRBJ2-1; D call uncertain. Germline V lookup: CDR1 SGHRS, CDR2 YFSETQ. CDR3 length: 14 amino acids. CDR3 sequence: CASTTESSYDEQFF. The CDR3 nucleotides read TGCGCCAGCACAACAGAGTCCTCCTACGATGAGCAGTTCTTC.

This clonotype was recorded a few times. This chain joins TRBV2 and TRBJ2-7, with D hard to call. The CDR3 loop spans 11 amino acids. Trimming left V 4 bases short and J 2 bases short, with 3 bases between. From germline, CDR1 is SNHLY and CDR2 FYNNEI. CDR3 nucleotides: TGTGCCAGCAGTGGAGCCTACGAGCAGTACGTC. Amino acids: CASSGAYEQYV.

This clonotype has at least ten counts. The V call is TRBV9, the J call TRBJ2-3, with TRBD2 matching over 8 bases. Germline V CDR1 and CDR2: SGDLS, YYNGEE. With V trimmed by 3 bases and J by 4 bases, 7 bases remained unmatched. The CDR3 consists of 15 residues. The CDR3 loop reads CASSAGTSPPDTQYF. The CDR3 DNA sequence: TGTGCCAGCAGCGCCGGGACTAGTCCCCCAGATACGCAGTATTTT.

This clonotype was observed many times. The chain employs TRBV6-1 and TRBJ2-5, with 9 bases fitting TRBD1. The germline V gene has CDR1 MNHNS and CDR2 SASEGT. J gave up 4 bases and V 6 bases, and 9 bases lay outside the gene matches. This CDR3 region has 15 residues. This CDR3 reads CASSRTGDSRETQYF. Written as DNA, the CDR3 is TGTGCCAGCAGCAGGACAGGGGATTCTCGAGAGACCCAGTACTTC.

The chain has TRBV10-2 and TRBJ1-2; no clear D. Trimming removed 5 bases from V and 8 bases from J, with 18 bases in between. Germline V gene lookup returns CDR1 WSHSY and CDR2 SAAADI. CDR3 length equals 14 residues. CDR3 DNA: TGCGCCAGCAGTCCAGCAGCCCGACTATCCGGCTACACCTTC. This encodes CASSPAARLSGYTF.

In its sample, this clonotype was seen many times. The chain links TRBV6-2 or TRBV6-3 to TRBJ2-2; D tentatively reads TRBD1 or TRBD2 (5 bases each). Trimming stripped 8 bases from V and 4 bases from J, with 11 bases between. Germline CDR1 reads MNHEY; CDR2 reads SVGEGT. This CDR3 region has 13 residues. CDR3 sequence: CASEGFTTGELFF. The CDR3 DNA sequence: TGTGCCAGCGAGGGGTTTACCACCGGGGAGCTGTTTTTT.

This clonotype was seen ten or more times. The chain links TRBV18 to TRBJ1-4; no clear D. The V end lost 3 bases, the J end lost 4 bases, and 6 bases lay between the germline ends. In germline, CDR1 is KGHSH, CDR2 LQKENI. The CDR3 spans 13 residues. CDR3 residues: CASSPDGNEKLFF. CDR3 nucleotide sequence: TGTGCCAGCTCACCCGACGGTAATGAAAAACTGTTTTTT.

V gene TRBV4-3 combines with J gene TRBJ2-6, with D possibly matching TRBD1 (5 bases). The germline V and J ends were trimmed by 0 bases and 4 bases, with 16 bases remaining between them. CDR3 length equals 18 residues. Germline CDR1 is LGHNA and CDR2 is YSLEER. This chain's CDR3 is CASSQDSWGVSGANVLTF. CDR3 nucleotides: TGCGCCAGCAGCCAAGATAGCTGGGGCGTCTCCGGGGCCAACGTCCTGACTTTC.

This clonotype is labeled medium-sized (0.01 to 0.1%). The V gene is TRBV7-9, the J gene TRBJ2-1; D is unresolved. Per germline, CDR1 SEHNR and CDR2 FQNEAQ (reference sequence). Trimming left V 1 base short and J 5 bases short, with 3 bases between. The CDR3 is 12 amino acids. The CDR3, as DNA: TGTGCCAGCAGCTTAGATCACAATGAGCAGTTCTTC. Residues: CASSLDHNEQFF.

Ten or more counts support this clonotype. The rearrangement links TRBV24-1 to TRBJ2-2; 9 bases are shared with TRBD2. This CDR3 has 16 residues. With V trimmed by 0 bases and J by 3 bases, 1 base remained unmatched. Germline CDR1 reads KGHDR; CDR2 reads SFDVKD. CDR3 sequence: CATSDLQRGDTGELFF. The CDR3 DNA follows: TGTGCCACCAGTGATTTGCAGCGGGGGGACACCGGGGAGCTGTTTTTT.

This clonotype came up many times. V gene TRBV20-1 combines with J gene TRBJ1-3, with 7 bases fitting TRBD1. With 4 bases clipped from V and 3 bases from J, the junction kept 9 bases outside the gene matches. This CDR3 spans 15 amino acids. CDR1 is DFQATT, CDR2 SNEGSKA, per germline (reference sequence). The CDR3 DNA sequence: TGCAGTGCTACAAAACAGGGGCATTTTGGAAACACCATATATTTT. Its protein is CSATKQGHFGNTIYF.

The chain is built from TRBV5-5 and TRBJ2-1, with D possibly being TRBD2 (6 bases). Germline V gene data show CDR1 as SGHKS and CDR2 as YYEKEE (reference sequence). CDR3 length equals 17 residues. V lost 3 bases and J 9 bases, leaving 25 bases between the germline ends. The CDR3 loop reads CASSSIASRGPGFEQFF. The CDR3 DNA sequence: TGTGCCAGCAGCTCAATCGCATCGCGGGGACCAGGGTTTGAGCAGTTCTTC.

This clonotype was recorded many times. This sequence joins TRBV10-3 and TRBJ1-1; 9 positions agree with TRBD1. From germline, CDR1 is ENHRY and CDR2 SYGVKD. V shed 6 bases, J shed 3 bases, and the junction held 2 bases outside the gene matches. The CDR3 is 13 residues long. Here the CDR3 reads CAIRRDRDTEAFF. CDR3 sequence (DNA): TGTGCCATCAGGCGGGACAGGGACACTGAAGCTTTCTTT.

This clonotype has at least ten counts. The chain is built from TRBV10-3 and TRBJ2-3; 9 nucleotides match TRBD2. There are 17 residues in the CDR3. After removal of 7 bases from V and 2 bases from J, the junction contained 13 bases not matched to a gene. In germline, CDR1 is ENHRY, CDR2 SYGVKD. The CDR3 loop is CAIMGGISGGSTDTQYF. CDR3 DNA sequence: TGTGCCATCATGGGCGGCATAAGCGGGGGGTCCACAGATACGCAGTATTTT.

A remark on this clonotype: A much larger clone is a single base away; this may be a read error. The chain joins TRBV9 to TRBJ2-1; D is tentatively TRBD1 or TRBD2 (5 bases each). Germline-derived CDR1 and CDR2 are SGDLS and YYNGEE. V gave up 0 bases and J gave up 10 bases, with 14 bases separating them. The CDR3 totals 14 residues. The CDR3 here is CASSVARDAREQFF. The DNA for the CDR3 is TGTGCCAGCAGCGTAGCCAGGGACGCACGGGAGCAGTTCTTC.

This clonotype was counted at least ten times. J is TRBJ2-1 and V is TRBV5-1, with D perhaps TRBD2 (5 bases). Trimming pared 0 bases from V and 8 bases from J, leaving 12 bases between. The CDR3 consists of 14 residues. The germline V gene encodes CDR1 SGHRS and CDR2 YFSETQ. CDR3 loop: CASSLGLAADEQFF. CDR3 DNA: TGCGCCAGCAGCTTGGGTCTAGCCGCCGATGAGCAGTTCTTC. The full variable domain, completed using reference TRBV5-1 and TRBJ2-1, is KAGVTQTPRYLIKTRGQQVTLSCSPISGHRSVSWYQQTPGQGLQFLFEYFSETQRNKGNFPGRFSGRQFSNSRSEMNVSTLELGDSALYLCASSLGLAADEQFFGPGTRLTVL.

This clonotype was counted at least ten times. The chain uses TRBV20-1 and TRBJ2-7; D is ambiguous. V lost 3 bases to trimming and J lost 1 base, with 10 bases between them. The CDR3 spans 13 residues. From germline, CDR1 is DFQATT and CDR2 SNEGSKA (reference sequence). The CDR3 DNA sequence: TGCAGTGCTAGTTCCCCGGTGTCCTACGAGCAGTACTTC. It is translated as CSASSPVSYEQYF.

On this clonotype: One base away lies a much larger clone, so this may be a sequencing read error. The chain is built from TRBV4-3 and TRBJ2-7, with 11 positions matching TRBD2. This CDR3 has 15 residues. Germline assignment: CDR1 LGHNA and CDR2 YSLEER. V gave up 4 bases and J gave up 2 bases; unmatched junction bases: 4. The CDR3 reads CASSRSSGGPYEQYF. In DNA, the CDR3 is TGCGCCAGCAGCCGATCTAGCGGGGGGCCCTACGAGCAGTACTTC.

The table lists this clonotype with many counts. This chain links TRBV4-3 with TRBJ2-3, with 12 bases identical to TRBD1. The V gene's germline CDR1 is LGHNA and CDR2 YSLEER. Trimming cost V 2 bases and J 5 bases; bases outside gene matches: 8. CDR3 length: 17 amino acids. The CDR3: CASSQLGDRGREDTQYF. The CDR3 DNA is TGCGCCAGCAGCCAATTGGGGGACAGGGGGCGAGAAGATACGCAGTATTTT.

In its sample, this clonotype was seen a few times. This sequence joins TRBV5-1 and TRBJ2-7, with D uncertain. V was cut by 5 bases and J by 1 base, with 10 bases left in between. The CDR3 extends over 13 amino acids. Germline V lookup: CDR1 SGHRS, CDR2 YFSETQ. Here the CDR3 DNA reads TGCGCCAGCAGAATTTCTGGTTCCTACGAGCAGTACTTC. Translating it yields CASRISGSYEQYF.

This clonotype was counted many times. This chain links TRBV5-1 with TRBJ2-3; tentatively, D is TRBD1 (5 bases). This CDR3 comprises 15 residues. Germline V gene data show CDR1 as SGHRS and CDR2 as YFSETQ. Trimming shortened V by 0 bases and J by 3 bases, and 11 bases separated the two germline ends. Here the CDR3 reads CASSLADSLTDTQYF. CDR3 bases: TGCGCCAGCAGCTTGGCAGACAGCCTGACAGATACGCAGTATTTT.